Here is one T cell receptor beta chain with its context. Its antigen is still unknown. The source of the sample is a study of CD8 T cells in Susac syndrome. Notes on the study in general: As acknowledged by the study, its TCR sequencing and HLA analysis included a relatively small number of individuals.

CD8+ and CD4+ T cells from blood underwent TCR beta sequencing. Negative isolation was used for CD8+ and CD4+ T cells, and FACS enrichment was applied to TEMRA cells. RNA, at about 0.45 to 1 ug, was reverse transcribed with random hexamers. By means of immunoSEQ multiplex PCR, TCR beta CDR3 spanning 54 Vbeta and 13 Jbeta underwent amplification. TCRdb re-derived calls from the immunoSEQ multiplex PCR reads in MiXCR, one entry per CDR3 protein. This table holds 300,000 to 350,000 distinct CDR3 sequences, just over 90% found once. The CDR3 is 15 amino acids. Germline CDR1 and CDR2: SGHAT and FQNNGV. V lost 3 bases and J lost 8, with 19 bases in between.

What was sequenced was CD4+ T cells from PBMCs. This chain connects TRBV11-2 to TRBJ1-2; the D is unclear. This sequence originates from a human donor with multiple sclerosis. CDR3 region: CASSFNVGAKEGYTF. CDR3 in DNA: TGTGCCAGCAGCTTCAATGTGGGCGCGAAGGAAGGCTACACCTTC.